This TCR beta chain was captured by sequencing in a study of cytomegalovirus exposure and HLA in healthy donors. A multiplex PCR was run with 60 Vbeta primers and 13 Jbeta primers. Clones were read by immunoSEQ multiplex PCR, and TCRdb kept only the in-frame ones, dropping some. The repertoire holds roughly 120,000 clones, with just over 15% as singletons. As regards this clone: What it recognizes is unknown.

Findings of the study overall: HLA alleles were associated with 15,000 to 20,000 TCR beta sequences in a later analysis at 0.05 false discovery rate. Later genetic work tied a missense DCLRE1C variant to beta-chain V and J trimming. Common viral pathogens seemed, in a later analysis, to connect with several of the most significant clusters.

Deletions cut 8 bases from V and 4 bases from J, with 12 bases between. The CDR3 has 13 residues. Germline assignment: CDR1 ENHRY and CDR2 SYGVKD. The chain couples TRBV10-3 to TRBJ2-1; D uncertain. The TCR was taken from a woman between 18 and 30 years old in good health and CMV-seronegative. Material: PBMCs. CDR3 residues: CAISAELYNEQFF. Written as DNA, the CDR3 is TGTGCCATCTCGGCGGAACTATACAATGAGCAGTTCTTC.